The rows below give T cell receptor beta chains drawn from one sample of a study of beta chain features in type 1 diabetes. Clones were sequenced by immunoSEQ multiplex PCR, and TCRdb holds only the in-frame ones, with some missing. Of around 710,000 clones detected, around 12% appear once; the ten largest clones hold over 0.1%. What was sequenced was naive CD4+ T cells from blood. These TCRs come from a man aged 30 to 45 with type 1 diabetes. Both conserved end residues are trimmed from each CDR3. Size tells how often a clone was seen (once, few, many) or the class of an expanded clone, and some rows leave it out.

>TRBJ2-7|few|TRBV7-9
ASSSSPSSYEQY
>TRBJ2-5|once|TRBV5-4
ASSSYYGETQY
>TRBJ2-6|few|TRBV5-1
ASSLVLTGVSGANVLT
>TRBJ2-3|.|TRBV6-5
ASRNLGGYTDTQY
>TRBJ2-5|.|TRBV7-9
ASSGPGTPVETQY
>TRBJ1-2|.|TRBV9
ASSVGGLSNYGYT
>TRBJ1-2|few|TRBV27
ASSLYGTAIYGYT
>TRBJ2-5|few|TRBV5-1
ASSFVGRETQY
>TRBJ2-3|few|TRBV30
AWSVLLRGDTQY
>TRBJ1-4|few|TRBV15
ATSLMSQGSEKLF
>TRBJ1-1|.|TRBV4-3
ASSQILVTYGTEAF
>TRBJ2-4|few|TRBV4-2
ASSPRLLAGALAKNIQY
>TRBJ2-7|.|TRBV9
ASSVGLEEYEQY
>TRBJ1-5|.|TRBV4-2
ASSLTDSGNQPQH
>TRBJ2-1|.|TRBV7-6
ASSTDRANEQF
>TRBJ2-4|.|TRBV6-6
ASSYSRSPGNIQY
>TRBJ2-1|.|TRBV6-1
ASSEIRVFSASNEQF
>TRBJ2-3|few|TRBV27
ASSPTYTDTQY
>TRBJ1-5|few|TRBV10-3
AIRGQGDQPQH
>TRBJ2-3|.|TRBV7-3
ASSPDRATDTQY
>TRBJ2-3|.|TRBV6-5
ASRGRVGTDTQY
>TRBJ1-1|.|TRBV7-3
ASSLTRDGDTEAF
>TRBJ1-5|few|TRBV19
ASSGAVDQPQH
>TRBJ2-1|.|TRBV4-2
ASSLWTSRNEQF
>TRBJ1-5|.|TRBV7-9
ASSLQADGEPQH
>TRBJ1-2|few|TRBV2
ASSASAATTPLT
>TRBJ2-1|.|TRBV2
ASSFSVGLYNEQF
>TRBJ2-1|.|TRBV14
ASSQDHPNEQF
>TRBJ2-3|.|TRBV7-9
ASSLDFARAATDTQY
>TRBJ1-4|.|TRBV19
ASMTLTPAGLF
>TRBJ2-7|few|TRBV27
ASSLRLAGTEQY
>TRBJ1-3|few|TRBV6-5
ASSTGTSPGNTIY
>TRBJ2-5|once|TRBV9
ASSVGTGRYQETQY
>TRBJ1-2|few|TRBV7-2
ASRTPNRGHGYT
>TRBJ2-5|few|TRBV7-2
ASSLRGLGETQY
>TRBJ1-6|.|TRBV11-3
ASSLTGLNSPLH
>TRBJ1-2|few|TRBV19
ASSTPDEDYGYT
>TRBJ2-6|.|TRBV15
ATSRGGSGANVLT
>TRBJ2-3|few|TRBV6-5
ASQDRRESQY
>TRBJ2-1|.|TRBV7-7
ASSLAYGGYNEQF
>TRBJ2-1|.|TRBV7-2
ASSNGQPSYNEQF
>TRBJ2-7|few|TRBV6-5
ASSYSRRPNYEQY
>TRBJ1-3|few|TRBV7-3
ASSLMAGTGNTIY
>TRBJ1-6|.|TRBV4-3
ASSLRGTGVINSPLH
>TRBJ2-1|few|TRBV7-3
ASSSPGTSGDTTYNEQF
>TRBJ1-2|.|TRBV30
AWSVVGYYGYT
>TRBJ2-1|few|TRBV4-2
ASSQTSFNEQF
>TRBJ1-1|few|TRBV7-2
ASSLRASTGSEAF
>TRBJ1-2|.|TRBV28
ASSGGRKIYGYT
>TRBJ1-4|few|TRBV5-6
ASSLQGAGEKLF
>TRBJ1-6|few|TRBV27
ASSLDSYNSPLH
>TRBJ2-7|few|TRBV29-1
SASTTPTYEQY
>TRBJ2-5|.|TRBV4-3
ASSQGGILAETQY
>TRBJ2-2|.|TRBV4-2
ASSQAGQGVGTGELF